In this sample, the clone carrying this TCR beta chain turned up many times. Its antigen is not identified. CDR3 size: 17 residues. V lost 0 bases and J lost 4; bases outside the gene matches: 8. The germline CDR1 and CDR2 sequences are LGHDT and YNNKEL (reference sequence). This entry comes from a study of identical twins. Study-level results: Researchers reported weaker excess twin sharing in beta out-of-frame sequences.

TCRdb called the 5' RACE reads again in MiXCR, with one record for every CDR3 protein. The sample carries about 890,000 distinct CDR3 sequences, 9% to 15% recorded once. This same sample was also taken into another study, of yellow fever vaccine responses in identical twins.

Sequencing used PBMCs. V is TRBV3-1 and J is TRBJ2-1, with TRBD2 matching 8 bases. The origin of this receptor is a woman aged 18 to 35 in good health. CDR3 sequence reads: CASSQDLAGHTYNEQFF. CDR3 DNA: TGTGCCAGCAGCCAAGATTTAGCGGGACATACATACAATGAGCAGTTCTTC.